This T cell receptor beta chain was retrieved from a study of spatial heterogeneity in lung cancer. This clonotype has ten or more counts. Stated time point: sample taken at primary tumor resection. Sequencing was performed on whole RNA extracted from tumor and nontumor lung tissue, or from frozen PBMC, and the material was left unsorted. TCRdb reprocessed the 5' RACE reads with MiXCR, giving one entry per CDR3 protein. Of about 17,000 distinct CDR3 sequences in the sample, 15% to 20% were seen once. The germline V gene has CDR1 MNHNS and CDR2 SASEGT. The CDR3 contains 13 residues. Trimming removed 2 bases at V and 5 bases at J, with 6 bases between.

This TCR came from a male donor with early-stage non-small cell lung cancer. Material: PBMCs, obtained at surgery. This chain uses TRBV6-1 with TRBJ2-2; D ambiguous. The CDR3 region is CASSEIETGELFF. CDR3 nucleotide sequence: TGTGCCAGCAGTGAAATTGAAACCGGGGAGCTGTTTTTT.